A selection of T cell receptor beta chains follows, all from one sample in a study of human thymus T cells. The repertoire was sequenced with immunoSEQ multiplex PCR; TCRdb's copy has only in-frame clones and lacks some. The table has 65,000 to 90,000 clones, 90% to 95% seen once. Sequenced sample: thymus tissue. The receptor source for this set is a girl younger than two with a congenital heart defect but otherwise immunologically healthy. Both conserved end residues are part of each CDR3. The order of the fields is clone size, V gene, D gene, J gene, CDR3 DNA, CDR3 protein. D genes are given only for firm matches. Where a row states a size, it is once, few, many or the class of an expanded clone; other rows omit it.

-	TRBV28	-	TRBJ2-7	TGTGCCAGCAGTTTAATAGGAGGGCCCGGGGGTTGGGGCTCCTACGAGCAGTACTTC	CASSLIGGPGGWGSYEQYF
-	TRBV27	TRBD1	TRBJ2-7	TGTGCCAGCAGTTTAAATGGGACAGACACCTACGAGCAGTACTTC	CASSLNGTDTYEQYF
once	TRBV4-1	-	TRBJ1-1	TGCGCCAGCAGCCAATCTAAAGACCCTAAGGACACTGAAGCTTTCTTT	CASSQSKDPKDTEAFF
-	TRBV28	TRBD2	TRBJ2-5	TGTGCCAGCAGTCCCCCAAGCGGGAGGCCTCCGCCCATACAAGAGACCCAGTACTTC	CASSPPSGRPPPIQETQYF
-	TRBV11-2	-	TRBJ2-4	TGTGCCAGCGCTCTTCCCCACAGGGTAGAAGGGGCCAAAAACATTCAGTACTTC	CASALPHRVEGAKNIQYF
-	TRBV27	-	TRBJ2-7	TGTGCCAGCAGTTCCCGGGACCAGAGGGACGAGCAGTACTTC	CASSSRDQRDEQYF
once	TRBV28	-	TRBJ2-5	TGTGCCAGCAGTAGAGACAGGTACCAAGAGACCCAGTACTTC	CASSRDRYQETQYF
-	TRBV11-3	-	TRBJ1-2	TGTGCCAGCAGCTTAATCCACGGGGATGGCTACACCTTC	CASSLIHGDGYTF
-	TRBV7-9	TRBD1	TRBJ2-7	TGTGCCAGCAGCACGGGACAGGAATACGAGCAGTACTTC	CASSTGQEYEQYF
-	TRBV7-2	-	TRBJ2-5	TGTGCCAGCAGCCGCAGAGACAGGCACCCTCTCGGGACCCAGTACTTC	CASSRRDRHPLGTQYF
-	TRBV28	-	TRBJ1-3	TGTGCCAGCAGTTTTTCTACAGGCGGCTCTGGAAACACCATATATTTT	CASSFSTGGSGNTIYF
-	TRBV11-1	-	TRBJ2-5	TGTGCCAGCAGCCCCAGTTGTTGGCGGCGAGAGACCCAGTACTTC	CASSPSCWRRETQYF
-	TRBV25-1	TRBD1	TRBJ2-1	TGTGCCACTGTGCAGGGGGCGAATTATAGTGAGCAGTTCTTC	CATVQGANYSEQFF
-	TRBV28	TRBD1	TRBJ2-6	TGTGCCAGCAGTAAGGACAGGGAAGGGACCCGGGCTGGGGCCAACGTCCTGACTTTC	CASSKDREGTRAGANVLTF
-	TRBV7-8	-	TRBJ2-7	TGTGCCAGCAGCTGCCAGCGGTGCGGCTACGAGCAGTACTTC	CASSCQRCGYEQYF
-	TRBV6-5	-	TRBJ1-4	TGTGCCAGCAGCACGCAGGAGGGAAAACTGTTTTTT	CASSTQEGKLFF
-	TRBV11-2	TRBD1	TRBJ2-4	TGTGCCAGCAGCGGACCTAAGGGGGCGCGCGAAAACATTCAGTACTTC	CASSGPKGARENIQYF
-	TRBV12-5	-	TRBJ1-3	TGTGCTAGTGGTCCTCCCACGGCAGGACACTCTGGAAACACCATATATTTT	CASGPPTAGHSGNTIYF
-	TRBV5-1	TRBD1	TRBJ1-2	TGCGCCAGCAGCTTGGAAACAGGGGGAGATCATGGCTACACCTTC	CASSLETGGDHGYTF
-	TRBV7-2	TRBD2	TRBJ2-1	TGTGCCAGCAGCTCGCCCCGGACTAGCGGGAGCGTATACTACAATGAGCAGTTCTTC	CASSSPRTSGSVYYNEQFF
-	TRBV25-1	TRBD2	TRBJ2-1	TGTGCCAGCAGTGAACACTTAGCGGGAGGGGACAATGAGCAGTTCTTC	CASSEHLAGGDNEQFF
-	TRBV15	-	TRBJ2-7	TGTGCCACCAGCCGACCCCAGCGCGAGCAGTACTTC	CATSRPQREQYF
-	TRBV28	-	TRBJ1-5	TGTGCCAGCAGTCCCCAGGCCTCCCCCGGGCCGCACCAGGGGAATGGAAGCAATCAGCCCCAGCATTTT	CASSPQASPGPHQGNGSNQPQHF
-	TRBV29-1	-	TRBJ2-1	TGCAGCGTTGGGGGGGTACACAATGAGCAGTTCTTC	CSVGGVHNEQFF
-	TRBV7-2	TRBD1	TRBJ1-5	TGTGCCAGCAGCCCCTCGGAATTGGGACAGGCTCATCAGCCCCAGCATTTT	CASSPSELGQAHQPQHF
-	TRBV5-1	-	TRBJ2-1	TGCGCCAGCAGCTTCCGAGGGGGTTGGCCCTACAATGAGCAGTTCTTC	CASSFRGGWPYNEQFF
-	TRBV27	TRBD1	TRBJ1-2	TGTGCCAGCGGGACAGGGACCTCAAGGCACTATGGCTACACCTTC	CASGTGTSRHYGYTF
-	TRBV29-1	TRBD2	TRBJ2-1	TGCAGCGTTGGGCCGACTAGCGGGGGAAACAATGAGCAGTTCTTC	CSVGPTSGGNNEQFF
once	TRBV28	-	TRBJ2-3	TGTGCCAGCAGTAGGGATACGCAGTATTTT	CASSRDTQYF
-	TRBV15	-	TRBJ2-2	TGTGCCACCAGGACCAGGCGAGCGAACACCGGGGAGCTGTTTTTT	CATRTRRANTGELFF
-	TRBV7-8	TRBD2	TRBJ2-7	TGTGCCAGCAGCTTTCAAACTAGCGCGATCACCTACGAGCAGTACTTC	CASSFQTSAITYEQYF
-	TRBV4-2	-	TRBJ1-5	TGTGCCAGCAGCCAAGGGAGTAACAGTATCCTCTCGTATGGTAATCAGCCCCAGCATTTT	CASSQGSNSILSYGNQPQHF
-	TRBV4-1	-	TRBJ1-2	TGCGCCAGCAGCCGAAGAGGTAGAGGCTACACCTTC	CASSRRGRGYTF
-	TRBV4-1	-	TRBJ1-5	TGCGCCAGCAGCCGGGGAACAGGGTCCCTGAATCAGCCCCAGCATTTT	CASSRGTGSLNQPQHF
-	TRBV19	TRBD2	TRBJ2-1	TGTGCCAGTAGTACTCCAATACTGACTAGCGGGTTCGATGAGCAGTTCTTC	CASSTPILTSGFDEQFF
-	TRBV7-3	TRBD2	TRBJ2-2	TGTGCCAGCAGCTTACCGAGTAGCGGGCGAGGGGAGCTGTTTTTT	CASSLPSSGRGELFF
-	TRBV2	TRBD1	TRBJ2-7	TGTGCCAGCAGTACGAGACAGGGCCCTCCCTACGAGCAGTACTTC	CASSTRQGPPYEQYF
-	TRBV30	-	TRBJ1-2	TGTGCCTGGAGGGGGAGCGGCGGCTATGGCTACACCTTC	CAWRGSGGYGYTF
-	TRBV15	-	TRBJ2-5	TGTGCCACCAGCAGCGTGTTAGGGACCCAGTACTTC	CATSSVLGTQYF
-	TRBV30	-	TRBJ2-7	TGTGCCTGGGGATCGGCTTCCTACGAGCAGTACTTC	CAWGSASYEQYF
once	TRBV7-6	-	TRBJ2-3	TGTGCCAGCAGCTTAGTAGGTGGGCCGTTGATCGAAGATACGCAGTATTTT	CASSLVGGPLIEDTQYF
-	TRBV29-1	TRBD1	TRBJ1-4	TGCAGCGTTAGTCGTCGCGGACAGGATAATGAAAAACTGTTTTTT	CSVSRRGQDNEKLFF
-	TRBV5-4	TRBD2	TRBJ2-3	TGTGCCAGCAGCGCGGCTAGCGGGATGCGGACAGATACGCAGTATTTT	CASSAASGMRTDTQYF
-	TRBV6-1	-	TRBJ1-1	TGTGCCAGCAGTTCCCTTTGCACTGAAGCTTTCTTT	CASSSLCTEAFF
-	TRBV5-8	TRBD1	TRBJ2-7	TGTGCCAGCAGGCCTGGGACAGGGGGCAGGGACGAGCAGTACTTC	CASRPGTGGRDEQYF
-	TRBV5-3	-	TRBJ1-5	TGTGCCAGAAGCTTGGCGAAGAACAGGGTTAGTCAGCCCCAGCATTTT	CARSLAKNRVSQPQHF
-	TRBV5-6	-	TRBJ2-5	TGTGCCAGCAGCTGTAGGGGCGGGGAGACCCAGTACTTC	CASSCRGGETQYF
-	TRBV18	TRBD2	TRBJ2-1	TGTGCCAGCTCACCACCGATAAGGACTAGCGGGGACAATGAGCAGTTCTTC	CASSPPIRTSGDNEQFF
-	TRBV11-3	-	TRBJ2-7	TGTGCCAGCAGCTTTAAGCGGGCTGCCTCCTACGAGCAGTACTTC	CASSFKRAASYEQYF
-	TRBV14	-	TRBJ2-7	TGTGCCAGCAGCCAATTGATGAGATCCTACGAGCAGTACTTC	CASSQLMRSYEQYF
-	TRBV6-5	-	TRBJ1-2	TGTGCCAGCAGTTATAACGGGACACAGTATGGCTACACCTTC	CASSYNGTQYGYTF
-	TRBV10-1	TRBD2	TRBJ2-3	TGCGCCAGTCGAACTAGCGGGAGGGCCGGCGATACGCAGTATTTT	CASRTSGRAGDTQYF
-	TRBV19	-	TRBJ2-3	TGTGCCAGTAGTGAGGGGAATTCTTCTAGCACAGATACGCAGTATTTT	CASSEGNSSSTDTQYF